This passage covers 8 T cell receptor beta chains from one sample sequenced in a study of OX40 agonist ivuxolimab in advanced cancers. TCRdb's table, derived via immunoSEQ multiplex PCR, lists solely in-frame clones and lacks some. Of fewer than 70,000 clones in the sample, 70% to 85% were seen once. The sample was CD4+ or CD8+ T cells sorted from blood, taken in a trial of the OX40 agonist ivuxolimab. Receptors originate from an adult with an advanced solid tumor such as melanoma, head and neck, liver or kidney cancer.

The V call is TRBV19, the J call TRBJ2-1, with D perhaps matching TRBD1 (5 bases). Germline values: CDR1 LNHDA, CDR2 SQIVND (reference sequence). The CDR3 extends over 14 amino acids. Trimming left V 2 bases short and J 9 bases short, with 14 bases between. The CDR3 nucleotides are TGTGCCAGTAGTATACGAAGGGGCTTTGGTGAGCAGTTCTTC. Protein: CASSIRRGFGEQFF.

This rearrangement joins TRBV6-5 to TRBJ2-2; D unclear. Germline assignment: CDR1 MNHEY and CDR2 SVGAGI. Trimming removed 6 bases from V and 4 bases from J, with 3 bases in between. The CDR3 is 11 amino acids. The CDR3 coding sequence is TGTGCCAGCAGCCTCACCGGGGAGCTGTTTTTT. Amino acid sequence: CASSLTGELFF.

The J gene is TRBJ2-1, the V gene TRBV15, with 9 bases aligning to TRBD2. Germline V gene lookup returns CDR1 LNHNV and CDR2 YYDKDF (reference sequence). This CDR3 contains 13 residues. V dropped 7 bases and J dropped 8; count of bases not matched to a gene: 6. The chain's CDR3 is CATTGREGYEQFF. The CDR3 DNA reads as TGTGCCACCACGGGGCGGGAGGGCTATGAGCAGTTCTTC.

This sequence joins TRBV5-1 and TRBJ2-1, with 7 bases fitting TRBD2. The length of the CDR3 is 15 residues. V shed 2 bases, J shed 4 bases, and the junction held 6 bases outside the gene matches. The germline CDR1 and CDR2 sequences are SGHRS and YFSETQ. The CDR3 protein is CASSFGSGEYNEQFF. CDR3 nucleotide sequence: TGCGCCAGCAGCTTTGGGAGCGGGGAATACAATGAGCAGTTCTTC.

The chain joins TRBV23-1 to TRBJ1-3; no clear D gene. TRBV23-1 is given ORF status, its function remaining uncertain. The CDR3 spans 13 residues. V was shortened by 4 bases and J by 5 bases, with 9 bases between the two germline ends. CDR3 in amino acids: CASSRPARNTIYF. CDR3 DNA: TGCGCCAGCAGTCGACCCGCGAGAAACACCATATATTTT.

This clone appeared a few times. The chain uses TRBV30 and TRBJ1-1; a possible D gene is TRBD1 (5 bases). Trimming took off 2 bases at V and 1 base at J, with 14 bases between the two ends. The CDR3 length is 15 residues. Germline V lookup: CDR1 GTSNPN, CDR2 SVGIG (reference sequence). This CDR3 is CAWSLPGTENTEAFF. The DNA for the CDR3 is TGTGCCTGGAGTCTCCCCGGGACTGAGAACACTGAAGCTTTCTTT.

By share, this clone ranks as medium-sized. V and J are TRBV18 and TRBJ1-2; the match to TRBD1 covers 12 bases. V trimming: 5 bases; J trimming: 1 base; junction bases outside the gene matches: 5. CDR3 length: 16 amino acids. CDR1 is KGHSH and CDR2 is LQKENI in the germline V gene. The CDR3 region is CASSAGTGGVNYGYTF. The CDR3 coding sequence is TGTGCCAGCTCAGCCGGGACAGGGGGCGTTAACTATGGCTACACCTTC. The full variable domain, in which reference TRBV18 and TRBJ1-2 provide the parts outside the CDR3, is NAGVMQNPRHLVRRRGQEARLRCSPMKGHSHVYWYRQLPEEGLKFMVYLQKENIIDESGMPKERFSAEFPKEGPSILRIQQVVRGDSAAYFCASSAGTGGVNYGYTFGSGTRLTVV.

The CDR3 loop is CASQLAGTSNEQFF. The CDR3 bases are TGTGCCTCCCAACTAGCGGGGACCTCCAATGAGCAGTTCTTC. The rearrangement uses TRBV10-3 and TRBJ2-1; 10 bases fit TRBD2. Germline trimming cut 11 bases from V and 6 bases from J; bases unmatched to any gene: 10. The CDR3 spans 14 residues. From germline, CDR1 is ENHRY and CDR2 SYGVKD.